This TCR beta chain was profiled in a study of regulatory T cells in long-lasting Graves disease. Study-level results: Persistent patients had a count of shared public clonotypes (around 2,500) that exceeded that of new patients (around 970).

Libraries of TCR beta came from iRepertoire HTBI primers plus Arm-PCR of CDR3 regions. TCRdb recomputed calls from the multiplex PCR reads with MiXCR, one row per CDR3 protein. Among about 400,000 distinct CDR3 sequences listed, roughly 17% were seen once. As for time point: newly diagnosed GD, antithyroid drugs for less than 3 months. RNA isolated from PBMCs was used to make the TCR library. Points on this clonotype: Its antigen is unknown.

These data were likewise used in another study, on T cells in Graves' hyperthyroidism and ophthalmopathy. That study reports: Aged 18 to 65, the patients had hyperthyroidism that was newly diagnosed and had lasted under 2 months. HTBI primers were employed in a first-round RT-PCR of the TCR CDR3.

The origin of this receptor is a woman between 18 and 29 years old with Graves disease. Source: peripheral blood mononuclear cells (PBMCs), taken at new diagnosis, from a patient treated with antithyroid drugs.

CDR3: CASSTGLITGELFF. CDR3 in DNA: TGTGCCAGCTCAACTGGACTAATCACCGGGGAGCTGTTTTTT. The V and J genes are TRBV18 and TRBJ2-2; D is perhaps TRBD2 (6 bases). This CDR3 comprises 14 residues. V lost 5 bases and J lost 4, with 11 bases in between. Germline CDR1 reads KGHSH; CDR2 reads LQKENI.